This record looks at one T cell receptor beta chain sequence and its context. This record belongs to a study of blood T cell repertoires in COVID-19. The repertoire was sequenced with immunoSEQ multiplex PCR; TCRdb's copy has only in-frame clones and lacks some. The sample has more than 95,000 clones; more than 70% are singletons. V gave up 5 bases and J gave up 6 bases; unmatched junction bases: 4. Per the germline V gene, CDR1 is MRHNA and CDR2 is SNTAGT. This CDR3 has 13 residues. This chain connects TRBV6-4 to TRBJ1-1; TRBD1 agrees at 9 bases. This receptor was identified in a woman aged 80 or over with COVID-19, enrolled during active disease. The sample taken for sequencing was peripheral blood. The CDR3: CASSRTGASEAFF. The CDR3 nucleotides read TGTGCCAGCAGTAGGACAGGGGCCTCTGAAGCTTTCTTT.